This entry is about one TCR beta chain. The data belong to a study of technical replicates of blood from a few donors. Data came from immunoSEQ multiplex PCR; TCRdb stores just in-frame clones and leaves some out. The sample includes tens of thousands of clones, around 90% seen only once; the top ten take about 0.4%. The CDR3 covers 15 residues. V lost 5 bases, J lost 3 bases, and 6 bases stayed unmatched. Looked up from germline, CDR1 is MDHEN and CDR2 is SYDVKM. The sequenced sample was T cells isolated from PBMCs. The clonotype comes from a human donor in good health. The chain joins TRBV28 to TRBJ2-7; 11 bases match TRBD1. DNA of the CDR3: TGTGCCAGCAGTGTGACCGGGACAGGGGGCTACGAGCAGTACTTC. It specifies CASSVTGTGGYEQYF. Using reference TRBV28 and TRBJ2-7 for the parts outside the CDR3, the full variable domain is DVKVTQSSRYLVKRTGEKVFLECVQDMDHENMFWYRQDPGLGLRLIYFSYDVKMKEKGDIPEGYSVSREKKERFSLILESASTNQTSMYLCASSVTGTGGYEQYFGPGTRLTVT.